What follows is one T cell receptor beta chain and its context. The data were taken from a study of blood T cell repertoires in COVID-19. Study at large: Both acute and convalescent COVID-19 samples were obtained from the United States, Italy and Spain. T cells, B-cell-depleted T cells, or PBMCs provided the cDNA or gDNA that served as material.

Trimming removed 4 bases at V and 5 bases at J, with 18 bases between. This CDR3 has 15 amino acids. In germline, CDR1 is SGHRS, CDR2 YFSETQ. Per the original methods: The assay estimated nucleated cells by amplifying reference gene primers. Method: immunoSEQ multiplex PCR; TCRdb's copy keeps in-frame clones and lacks some. Clonal size and the V and J genes are those of that table, whereas D and trimming came from the DNA. The data contain about 88,000 clones, around 72% of them seen just once; the ten biggest clones take up roughly 24%. Sequencing input: peripheral blood. J is TRBJ2-5 and V is TRBV5-1; possible D gene TRBD1, 5 bases. The clonotype was recovered from a woman aged 55 to 70 in a cohort sampled during active or convalescent COVID-19. The CDR3 DNA reads TGCGCCAGCAGCCGGAGTCAGGGTCTGGGGGAGACCCAGTACTTC. Protein product: CASSRSQGLGETQYF.